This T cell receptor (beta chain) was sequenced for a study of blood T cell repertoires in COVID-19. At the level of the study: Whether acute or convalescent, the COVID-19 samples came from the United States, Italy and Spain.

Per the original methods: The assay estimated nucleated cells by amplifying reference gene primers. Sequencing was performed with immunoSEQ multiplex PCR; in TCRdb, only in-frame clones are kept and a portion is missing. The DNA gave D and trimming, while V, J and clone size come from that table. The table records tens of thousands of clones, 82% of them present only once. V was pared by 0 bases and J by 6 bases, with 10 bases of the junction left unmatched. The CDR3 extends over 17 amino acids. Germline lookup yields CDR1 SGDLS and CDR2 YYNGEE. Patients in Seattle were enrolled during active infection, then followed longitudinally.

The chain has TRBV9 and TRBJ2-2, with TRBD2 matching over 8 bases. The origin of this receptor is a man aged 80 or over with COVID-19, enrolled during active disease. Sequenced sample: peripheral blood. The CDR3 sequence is CASSVASSGRGAGELFF. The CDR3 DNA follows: TGTGCCAGCAGCGTAGCTAGCAGCGGGAGAGGGGCCGGGGAGCTGTTTTTT.